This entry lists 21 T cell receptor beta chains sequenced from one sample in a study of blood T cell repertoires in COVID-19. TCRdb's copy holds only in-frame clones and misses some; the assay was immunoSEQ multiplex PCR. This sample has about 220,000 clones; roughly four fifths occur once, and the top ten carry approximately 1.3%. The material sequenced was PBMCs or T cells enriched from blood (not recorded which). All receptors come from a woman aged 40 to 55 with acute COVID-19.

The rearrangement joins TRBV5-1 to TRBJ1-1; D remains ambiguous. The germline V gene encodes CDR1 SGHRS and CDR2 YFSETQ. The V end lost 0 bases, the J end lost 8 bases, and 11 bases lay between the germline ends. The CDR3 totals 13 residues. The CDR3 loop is CASSLGYLTEAFF. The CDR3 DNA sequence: TGCGCCAGCAGCTTGGGCTACCTTACCGAAGCTTTCTTT.

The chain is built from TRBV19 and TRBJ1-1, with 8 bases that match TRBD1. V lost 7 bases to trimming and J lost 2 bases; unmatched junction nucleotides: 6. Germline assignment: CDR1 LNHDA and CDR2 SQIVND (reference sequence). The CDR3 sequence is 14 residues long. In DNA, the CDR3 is TGTGCCAGTATGGGGACAGGAGAAAACACTGAAGCTTTCTTT. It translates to CASMGTGENTEAFF.

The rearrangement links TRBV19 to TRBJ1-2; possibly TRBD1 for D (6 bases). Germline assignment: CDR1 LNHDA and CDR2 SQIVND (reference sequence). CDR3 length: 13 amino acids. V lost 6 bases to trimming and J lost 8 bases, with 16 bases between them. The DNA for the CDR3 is TGTGCCAGTAGAGGGGACAATCCGCTCGGCTACACCTTC. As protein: CASRGDNPLGYTF.

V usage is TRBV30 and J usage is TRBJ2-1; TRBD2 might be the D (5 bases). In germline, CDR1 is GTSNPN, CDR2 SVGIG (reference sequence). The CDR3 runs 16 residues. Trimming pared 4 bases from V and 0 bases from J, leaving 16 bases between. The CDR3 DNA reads TGTGCCTGGAAACCTCCTGCGGGTATCTCCTACAATGAGCAGTTCTTC. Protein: CAWKPPAGISYNEQFF.

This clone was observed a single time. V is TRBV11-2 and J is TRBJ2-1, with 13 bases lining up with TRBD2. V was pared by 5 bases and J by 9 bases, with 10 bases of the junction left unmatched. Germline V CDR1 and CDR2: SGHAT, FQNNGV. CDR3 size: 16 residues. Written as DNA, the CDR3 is TGTGCCAGCAGCCCGGAGACTAGCGGGGGGTGGGGTGAGCAGTTCTTC. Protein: CASSPETSGGWGEQFF.

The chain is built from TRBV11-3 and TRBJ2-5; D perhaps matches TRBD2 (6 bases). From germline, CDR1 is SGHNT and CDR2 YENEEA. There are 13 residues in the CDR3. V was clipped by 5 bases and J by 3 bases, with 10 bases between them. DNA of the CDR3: TGTGCCAGCAGCCCACGACTAGAAGAGACCCAGTACTTC. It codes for CASSPRLEETQYF.

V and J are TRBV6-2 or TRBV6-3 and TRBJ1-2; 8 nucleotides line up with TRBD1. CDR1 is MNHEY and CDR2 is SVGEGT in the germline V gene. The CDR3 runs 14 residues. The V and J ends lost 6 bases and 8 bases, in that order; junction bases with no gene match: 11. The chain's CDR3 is CASSRQGTAEGYTF. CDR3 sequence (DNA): TGTGCCAGCAGCCGACAGGGGACAGCGGAGGGCTACACCTTC.

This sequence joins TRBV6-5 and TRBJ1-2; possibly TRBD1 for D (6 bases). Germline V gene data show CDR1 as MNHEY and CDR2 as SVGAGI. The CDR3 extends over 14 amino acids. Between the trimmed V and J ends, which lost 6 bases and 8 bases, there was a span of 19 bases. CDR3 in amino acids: CASRPGQRGVGYTF. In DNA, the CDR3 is TGTGCCAGCAGACCGGGACAACGAGGAGTGGGCTACACCTTC.

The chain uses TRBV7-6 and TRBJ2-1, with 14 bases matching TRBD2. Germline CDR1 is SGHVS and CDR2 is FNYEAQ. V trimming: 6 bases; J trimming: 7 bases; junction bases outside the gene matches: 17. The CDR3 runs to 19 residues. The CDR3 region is CASRQEPVGTSGRKNEQFF. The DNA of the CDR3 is TGTGCCAGCAGACAAGAGCCGGTAGGGACTAGCGGGAGAAAGAATGAGCAGTTCTTC.

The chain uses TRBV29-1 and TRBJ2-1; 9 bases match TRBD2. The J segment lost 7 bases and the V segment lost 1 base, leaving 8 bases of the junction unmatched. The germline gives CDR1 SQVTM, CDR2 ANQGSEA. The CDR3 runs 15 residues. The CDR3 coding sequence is TGCAGCGTTGAAGGTCGGGGACTAGCCGGGAATGAGCAGTTCTTC. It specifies CSVEGRGLAGNEQFF.

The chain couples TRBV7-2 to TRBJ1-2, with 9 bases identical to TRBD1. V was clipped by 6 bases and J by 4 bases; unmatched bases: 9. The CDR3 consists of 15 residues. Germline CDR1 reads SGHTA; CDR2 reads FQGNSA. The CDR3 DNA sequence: TGTGCCAGCAGTTACTACAGGGGGCTGGGCTATGGCTACACCTTC. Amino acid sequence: CASSYYRGLGYGYTF.

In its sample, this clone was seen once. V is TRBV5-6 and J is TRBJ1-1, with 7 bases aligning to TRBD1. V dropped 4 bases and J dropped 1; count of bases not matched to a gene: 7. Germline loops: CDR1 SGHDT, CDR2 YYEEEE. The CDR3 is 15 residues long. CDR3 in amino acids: CASSLFDRENTEAFF. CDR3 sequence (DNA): TGTGCCAGCAGCCTTTTCGACAGGGAGAACACTGAAGCTTTCTTT.

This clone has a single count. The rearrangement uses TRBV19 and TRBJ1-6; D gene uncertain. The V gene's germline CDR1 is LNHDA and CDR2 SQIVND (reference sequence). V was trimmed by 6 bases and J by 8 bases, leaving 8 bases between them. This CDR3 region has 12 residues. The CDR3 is CASSSRDSPLHF. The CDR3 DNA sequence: TGTGCCAGTAGCTCCCGGGATTCACCCCTCCACTTT.

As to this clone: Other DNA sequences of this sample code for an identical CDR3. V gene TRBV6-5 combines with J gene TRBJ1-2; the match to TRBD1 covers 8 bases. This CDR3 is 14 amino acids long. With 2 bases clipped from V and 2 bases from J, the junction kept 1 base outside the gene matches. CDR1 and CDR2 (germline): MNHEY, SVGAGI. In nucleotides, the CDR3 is TGTGCCAGCAGTTACGACAGGGGAAACTATGGCTACACCTTC. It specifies CASSYDRGNYGYTF.

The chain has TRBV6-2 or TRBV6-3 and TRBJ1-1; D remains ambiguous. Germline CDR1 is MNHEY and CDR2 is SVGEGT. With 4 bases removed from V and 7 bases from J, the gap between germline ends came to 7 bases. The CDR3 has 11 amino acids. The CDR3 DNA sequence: TGTGCCAGCAGTTTCCCTAGTGAAGCTTTCTTT. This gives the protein CASSFPSEAFF.

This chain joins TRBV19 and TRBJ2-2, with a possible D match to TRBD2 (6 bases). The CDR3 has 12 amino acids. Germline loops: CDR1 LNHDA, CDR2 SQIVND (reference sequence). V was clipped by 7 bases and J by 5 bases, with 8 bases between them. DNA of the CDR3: TGTGCCAGTACGGCGGGGACCGGGGAGCTGTTTTTT. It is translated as CASTAGTGELFF.

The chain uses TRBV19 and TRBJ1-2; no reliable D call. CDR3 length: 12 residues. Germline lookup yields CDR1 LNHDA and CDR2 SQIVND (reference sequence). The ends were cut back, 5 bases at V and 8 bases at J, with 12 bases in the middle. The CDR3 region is CASSPSGGGYTF. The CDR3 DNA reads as TGTGCCAGTAGTCCATCAGGAGGGGGCTACACCTTC.

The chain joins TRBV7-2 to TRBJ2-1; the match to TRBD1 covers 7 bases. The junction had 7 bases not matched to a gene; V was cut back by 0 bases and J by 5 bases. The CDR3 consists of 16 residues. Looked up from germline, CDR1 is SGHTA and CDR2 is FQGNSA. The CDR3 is CASSLAQGSWHNEQFF. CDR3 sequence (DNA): TGTGCCAGCAGCTTAGCACAGGGGAGCTGGCACAATGAGCAGTTCTTC.

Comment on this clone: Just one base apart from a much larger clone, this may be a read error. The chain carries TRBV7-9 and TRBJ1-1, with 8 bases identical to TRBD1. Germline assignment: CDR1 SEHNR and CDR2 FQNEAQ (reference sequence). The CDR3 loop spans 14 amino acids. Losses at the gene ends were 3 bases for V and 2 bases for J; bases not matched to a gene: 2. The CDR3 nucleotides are TGTGCCAGCAGCTTGACAGGGGCCAACACTGAAGCTTTCTTT. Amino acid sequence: CASSLTGANTEAFF.

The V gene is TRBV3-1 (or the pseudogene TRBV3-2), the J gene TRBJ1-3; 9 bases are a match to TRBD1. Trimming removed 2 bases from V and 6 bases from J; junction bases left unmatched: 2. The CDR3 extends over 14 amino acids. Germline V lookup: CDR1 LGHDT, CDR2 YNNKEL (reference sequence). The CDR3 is CASSQRQGENTIYF. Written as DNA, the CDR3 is TGTGCCAGCAGCCAACGACAGGGGGAAAACACCATATATTTT.

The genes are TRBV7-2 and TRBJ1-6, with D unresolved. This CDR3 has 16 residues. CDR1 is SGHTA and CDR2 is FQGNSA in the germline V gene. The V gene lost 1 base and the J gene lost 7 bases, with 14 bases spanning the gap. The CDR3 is CASSLVAASGNSPLHF. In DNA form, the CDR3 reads TGTGCCAGCAGCTTAGTAGCAGCAAGCGGGAATTCACCCCTCCACTTT.